The entry that follows covers one T cell receptor (beta chain) sequence. Original data processing: The authors estimated nucleated cell counts from reference gene primer amplification. Here immunoSEQ multiplex PCR was the method, and the copy in TCRdb shows in-frame clones only, minus some. V and J calls plus clone size are reproduced from that table; the DNA served to infer D and trimming. The sample lists some 70,000 clones; around 90% were seen once. These data originate in a study of blood T cell repertoires in COVID-19. Overall study context: T cells, B-cell-depleted T cells, or PBMCs provided the cDNA or gDNA that served as material.

The source is a woman older than 75 with active COVID-19. Sequences were obtained from peripheral blood.

This CDR3 reads CASSPGQNTEAFF. The CDR3, as DNA: TGTGCCAGCAGCCCAGGGCAAAACACTGAAGCTTTCTTT. The chain uses TRBV7-3 and TRBJ1-1, with D maybe TRBD1 (5 bases). CDR1 SGHTA and CDR2 FQGTGA come from the germline V gene. CDR3 length equals 13 residues. Trimming took off 5 bases at V and 2 bases at J, with 9 bases between the two ends.